The 23 T cell receptor beta chains listed next were all sequenced from one sample in a study of blood T cell dynamics during melanoma immunotherapy. The protocol was immunoSEQ multiplex PCR, while the TCRdb copy is restricted to in-frame clones and leaves out a portion. The sample lists approximately 9,800 clones; approximately 86% were seen once. Time point: week 3, after first cycle of checkpoint inhibitor. The material was blood, obtained from a patient treated with checkpoint blockade. The source of these receptors is a human donor with melanoma.

V gene TRBV10-3 combines with J gene TRBJ2-6, with a weak D call TRBD1 (6 bases). Germline V gives CDR1 ENHRY, CDR2 SYGVKD. Trimming stripped 8 bases from V and 1 base from J, with 18 bases between. The CDR3 is 17 amino acids. CDR3 nucleotides: TGTGCCATCCTAGAAGGACAGCTTATTTCTGGGGCCAACGTCCTGACTTTC. It encodes CAILEGQLISGANVLTF.

V gene TRBV5-4 combines with J gene TRBJ2-1, with D uncertain. The CDR3 loop spans 11 amino acids. Germline values: CDR1 SGHNT, CDR2 YYREEE (reference sequence). V lost 4 bases to trimming and J lost 4 bases, with 3 bases between them. The CDR3, as DNA: TGTGCCAGCAGCGTATACAATGAGCAGTTCTTC. It yields the protein CASSVYNEQFF. The full variable domain, in which reference TRBV5-4 and TRBJ2-1 provide the parts outside the CDR3, is ETGVTQSPTHLIKTRGQQVTLRCSSQSGHNTVSWYQQALGQGPQFIFQYYREEENGRGNFPPRFSGLQFPNYSSELNVNALELDDSALYLCASSVYNEQFFGPGTRLTVL.

The genes are TRBV27 and TRBJ2-1; perhaps TRBD1 as D (5 bases). The germline CDR1 and CDR2 sequences are MNHEY and SMNVEV (reference sequence). Trimming removed 5 bases from V and 0 bases from J, with 11 bases in between. This CDR3 comprises 15 residues. This CDR3 is CASSPRQSSYNEQFF. In DNA form, the CDR3 reads TGTGCCAGCAGTCCCCGACAGAGCTCCTACAATGAGCAGTTCTTC.

The chain links TRBV6-4 to TRBJ2-1, with D unclear. Deletions cut 2 bases from V and 5 bases from J, with 7 bases between. The CDR3 is made up of 13 amino acids. Looked up from germline, CDR1 is MRHNA and CDR2 is SNTAGT. The CDR3 here is CASSDLGNNEQFF. The CDR3 DNA follows: TGTGCCAGCAGTGACCTGGGGAACAATGAGCAGTTCTTC.

The chain uses TRBV11-2 and TRBJ1-2, with 8 bases aligning to TRBD1. The J segment lost 4 bases and the V segment lost 6 bases, leaving 7 bases of the junction unmatched. CDR3 length: 14 amino acids. The germline V gene has CDR1 SGHAT and CDR2 FQNNGV. CDR3 sequence (DNA): TGTGCCAGCAGACCTAGTGGACAGGGCTATGGCTACACCTTC. It yields the protein CASRPSGQGYGYTF.

The rearrangement links TRBV7-8 to TRBJ1-2; perhaps TRBD1 as D (5 bases). Trimming removed 5 bases at V and 4 bases at J, with 17 bases between. Germline CDR1 reads SGHVS; CDR2 reads FQNEAQ. CDR3 length: 15 amino acids. The CDR3 spells CASSPRRDGIYGYTF. The CDR3 DNA reads as TGTGCCAGCAGCCCGAGAAGGGACGGAATCTATGGCTACACCTTC. Complete variable domain (other parts from reference TRBV7-8 and TRBJ1-2): GAGVSQSPRYKVAKRGQDVALRCDPISGHVSLFWYQQALGQGPEFLTYFQNEAQLDKSGLPSDRFFAERPEGSVSTLKIQRTQQEDSAVYLCASSPRRDGIYGYTFGSGTRLTVV.

V and J are TRBV5-1 and TRBJ1-4; 8 nucleotides line up with TRBD1. The germline V gene encodes CDR1 SGHRS and CDR2 YFSETQ. The V and J ends lost 6 bases and 8 bases, in that order; junction bases with no gene match: 9. The CDR3 has 14 residues. The CDR3 DNA follows: TGCGCCAGCACCCTGGGGACAGGCGGAGAAAAACTGTTTTTT. Protein product: CASTLGTGGEKLFF.

The CDR3 sequence: CASSLYSSYEQYF. In DNA, the CDR3 is TGTGCCAGCAGCTTATACAGCTCCTACGAGCAGTACTTC. The J gene is TRBJ2-7, the V gene TRBV7-9; D gene ambiguous. V was pared by 2 bases and J by 0 bases, with 5 bases between. This CDR3 region has 13 residues. Per the germline V gene, CDR1 is SEHNR and CDR2 is FQNEAQ (reference sequence).

The chain employs TRBV28 and TRBJ2-7, with 9 bases aligning to TRBD2. The V gene end was trimmed by 7 bases and the J gene end by 4 bases; junction bases not matched to a gene: 8. There are 14 residues in the CDR3. Per germline, CDR1 MDHEN and CDR2 SYDVKM. Written as DNA, the CDR3 is TGTGCCAGCACCTTGCGGGGGGGTATTTACGAGCAGTACTTC. This translates into CASTLRGGIYEQYF. The whole variable domain, remainder taken from reference TRBV28 and TRBJ2-7, is DVKVTQSSRYLVKRTGEKVFLECVQDMDHENMFWYRQDPGLGLRLIYFSYDVKMKEKGDIPEGYSVSREKKERFSLILESASTNQTSMYLCASTLRGGIYEQYFGPGTRLTVT.

This chain uses TRBV28 with TRBJ1-1; D remains unclear. V lost 7 bases to trimming and J lost 1 base, with 7 bases between them. This CDR3 has 12 amino acids. Germline values: CDR1 MDHEN, CDR2 SYDVKM. DNA for the CDR3: TGTGCCAGCACGAGTCGGAACACTGAAGCTTTCTTT. It specifies CASTSRNTEAFF.

The rearrangement joins TRBV12-5 to TRBJ1-1; D gene ambiguous. The CDR3 totals 12 residues. CDR1 and CDR2 (germline): LGHNT, FRNRAP. V shed 6 bases and J shed 4 bases, with 9 bases lying between them. The CDR3 spells CASGPRPTEAFF. CDR3 in DNA: TGTGCTAGTGGGCCCCGTCCCACTGAAGCTTTCTTT.

The V and J genes are TRBV19 and TRBJ2-5; 10 bases are a match to TRBD2. With V trimmed by 5 bases and J by 1 base, 7 bases remained unmatched. The germline CDR1 and CDR2 sequences are LNHDA and SQIVND (reference sequence). The CDR3 has 16 residues. The CDR3 DNA reads as TGTGCCAGTAGTGTTCAAGCGGGAGGGGGCCAAGAGACCCAGTACTTC. This translates into CASSVQAGGGQETQYF.

V and J are TRBV28 and TRBJ1-2; 7 positions match TRBD1. J lost 5 bases, V lost 6 bases, and 9 bases had no gene match. CDR3 size: 14 residues. Germline loops: CDR1 MDHEN, CDR2 SYDVKM. CDR3 sequence reads: CASRFSGTDYGYTF. The CDR3, as DNA: TGTGCCAGCAGATTCTCAGGGACAGATTATGGCTACACCTTC.

The chain links TRBV7-9 to TRBJ1-1; D gene uncertain. There are 13 residues in the CDR3. Between the trimmed V and J ends, which lost 1 base and 6 bases, there was a span of 9 bases. CDR1 and CDR2 from the germline V gene are SEHNR and FQNEAQ (reference sequence). The CDR3 here is CASSLEWGSEAFF. CDR3 DNA: TGTGCCAGCAGCTTAGAATGGGGTTCTGAAGCTTTCTTT.

The rearrangement joins TRBV19 to TRBJ1-2; 12 bases align to TRBD1. V lost 5 bases and J lost 7; bases outside the gene matches: 11. The CDR3 sequence is 16 residues long. Germline CDR1 LNHDA, CDR2 SQIVND (reference sequence). CDR3 amino acids: CASSPDPGQGAAGYTF. The CDR3, as DNA: TGTGCCAGTAGTCCCGACCCGGGACAGGGGGCAGCTGGCTACACCTTC.

The J gene is TRBJ1-6, the V gene TRBV29-1; D unclear. V was trimmed by 4 bases and J by 14 bases, leaving 15 bases between them. Germline V gene lookup returns CDR1 SQVTM and CDR2 ANQGSEA. CDR3 length: 12 amino acids. The CDR3 here is CSVGKGNGALHF. CDR3 nucleotide sequence: TGCAGCGTTGGAAAGGGAAACGGGGCCCTCCACTTT.

The chain is built from TRBV7-9 and TRBJ1-2; 7 bases are a match to TRBD1. J gave up 6 bases and V 1 base, and 14 bases lay outside the gene matches. This CDR3 has 17 residues. CDR1 is SEHNR and CDR2 is FQNEAQ in the germline V gene (reference sequence). DNA for the CDR3: TGTGCCAGCAGCTTAGGAGGTGGAGGGGGCCGACGCCATGGCTACACCTTC. As protein: CASSLGGGGGRRHGYTF.

This chain links TRBV5-1 with TRBJ1-2; the D gene is possibly TRBD1 (5 bases). The CDR3 has 13 residues. CDR1 is SGHRS and CDR2 is YFSETQ in the germline V gene. V was pared by 0 bases and J by 8 bases, with 11 bases between. CDR3 DNA sequence: TGCGCCAGCAGCTTGGAAGGGGCTTTGGGCTACACCTTC. Translating gives CASSLEGALGYTF.

This clone was seen just once. This chain uses TRBV5-1 with TRBJ1-2, with 9 positions matching TRBD1. V was pared by 3 bases and J by 6 bases, with 6 bases of the junction left unmatched. This CDR3 has 14 amino acids. Germline V gene data show CDR1 as SGHRS and CDR2 as YFSETQ. Written as DNA, the CDR3 is TGCGCCAGCAGCTCCTGGGACAGGGTGGATGGCTACACCTTC. It encodes CASSSWDRVDGYTF.

The chain uses TRBV28 and TRBJ1-5; tentatively, D is TRBD1 (5 bases). This CDR3 spans 13 amino acids. V lost 9 bases and J 6 bases, leaving 15 bases between the germline ends. Germline V CDR1 and CDR2: MDHEN, SYDVKM. CDR3 nucleotide sequence: TGTGCCAGTAGGGGTAGCGGGGGTCAGCCCCAGCATTTT. It specifies CASRGSGGQPQHF.

This clone was detected only once. The chain has TRBV5-6 and TRBJ2-1, with TRBD2 matching 15 bases. The junction had 7 bases not matched to a gene; V was cut back by 6 bases and J by 0 bases. Germline V lookup: CDR1 SGHDT, CDR2 YYEEEE. This CDR3 contains 18 residues. The CDR3 region is CASMGLAGGQASYNEQFF. The CDR3 DNA reads as TGTGCCAGCATGGGACTAGCGGGGGGACAGGCCTCCTACAATGAGCAGTTCTTC. Full variable domain (rest looked up from reference TRBV5-6 and TRBJ2-1): DAGVTQSPTHLIKTRGQQVTLRCSPKSGHDTVSWYQQALGQGPQFIFQYYEEEERQRGNFPDRFSGHQFPNYSSELNVNALLLGDSALYLCASMGLAGGQASYNEQFFGPGTRLTVL.

The chain combines TRBV30 with TRBJ1-2; TRBD1 might be the D (5 bases). The germline gives CDR1 GTSNPN, CDR2 SVGIG (reference sequence). Trimming left V 8 bases short and J 2 bases short, with 9 bases between. The CDR3 is made up of 11 amino acids. CDR3 loop: CATGHNYGYTF. CDR3 DNA sequence: TGTGCCACCGGACACAACTATGGCTACACCTTC.

V and J are TRBV30 and TRBJ1-6, with a possible D match to TRBD1 (5 bases). There are 15 residues in the CDR3. V lost 2 bases to trimming and J lost 7 bases, with 15 bases between them. The germline V gene encodes CDR1 GTSNPN and CDR2 SVGIG (reference sequence). The CDR3 DNA reads as TGTGCCTGGAGTCCCCCCGGCAGGGACAATTCACCCCTCCACTTT. As protein: CAWSPPGRDNSPLHF.